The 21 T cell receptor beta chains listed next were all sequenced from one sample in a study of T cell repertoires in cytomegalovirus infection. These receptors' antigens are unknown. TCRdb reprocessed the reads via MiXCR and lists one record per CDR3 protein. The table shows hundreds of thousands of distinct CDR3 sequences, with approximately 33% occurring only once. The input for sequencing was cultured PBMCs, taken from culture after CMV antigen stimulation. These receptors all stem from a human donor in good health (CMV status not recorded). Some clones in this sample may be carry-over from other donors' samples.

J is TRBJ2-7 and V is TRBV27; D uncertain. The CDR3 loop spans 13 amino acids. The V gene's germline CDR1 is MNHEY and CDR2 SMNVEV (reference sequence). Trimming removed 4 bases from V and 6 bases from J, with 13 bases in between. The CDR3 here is CASSSGRWGEQYF. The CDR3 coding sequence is TGTGCCAGCAGTTCCGGACGTTGGGGCGAGCAGTACTTC.

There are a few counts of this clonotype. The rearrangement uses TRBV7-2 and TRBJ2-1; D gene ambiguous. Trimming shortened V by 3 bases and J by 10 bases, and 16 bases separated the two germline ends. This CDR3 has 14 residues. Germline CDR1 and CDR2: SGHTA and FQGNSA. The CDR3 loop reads CASSFPPPREEQFF. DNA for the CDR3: TGTGCCAGCAGCTTCCCGCCCCCCCGAGAAGAGCAGTTCTTC.

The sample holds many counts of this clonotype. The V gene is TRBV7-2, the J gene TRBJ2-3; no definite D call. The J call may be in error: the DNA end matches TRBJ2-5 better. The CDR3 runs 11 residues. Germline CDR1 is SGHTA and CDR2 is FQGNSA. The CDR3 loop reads CASSLGGTQYF. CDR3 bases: TGTGCCAGCAGCCTTGGCGGGACCCAGTACTTC.

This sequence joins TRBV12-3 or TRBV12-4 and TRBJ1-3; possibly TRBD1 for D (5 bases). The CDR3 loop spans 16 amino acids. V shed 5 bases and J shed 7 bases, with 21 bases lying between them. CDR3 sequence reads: CASSPRRDDLRNTIYF. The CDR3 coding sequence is TGTGCCAGCAGTCCAAGACGGGACGACCTGCGGAACACCATATATTTT.

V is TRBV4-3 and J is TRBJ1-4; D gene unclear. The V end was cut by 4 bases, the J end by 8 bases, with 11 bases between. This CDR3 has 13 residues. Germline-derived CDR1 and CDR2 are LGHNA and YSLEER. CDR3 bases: TGCGCCAGCAGCCGAGAGATAGGGGAAAAACTGTTTTTT. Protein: CASSREIGEKLFF.

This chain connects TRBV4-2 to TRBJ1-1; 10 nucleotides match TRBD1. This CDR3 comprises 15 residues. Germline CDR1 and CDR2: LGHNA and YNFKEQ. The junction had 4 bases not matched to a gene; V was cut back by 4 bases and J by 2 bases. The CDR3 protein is CASSPRQGANTEAFF. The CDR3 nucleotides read TGTGCCAGCAGCCCGAGACAGGGGGCAAACACTGAAGCTTTCTTT.

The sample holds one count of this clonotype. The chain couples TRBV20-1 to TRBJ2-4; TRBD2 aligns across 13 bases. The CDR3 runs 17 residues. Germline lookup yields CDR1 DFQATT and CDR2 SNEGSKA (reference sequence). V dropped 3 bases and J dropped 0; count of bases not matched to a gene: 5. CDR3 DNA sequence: TGCAGTGCTAGTAGGACTAGCGGGAGCCCAGCCAAAAACATTCAGTACTTC. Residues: CSASRTSGSPAKNIQYF.

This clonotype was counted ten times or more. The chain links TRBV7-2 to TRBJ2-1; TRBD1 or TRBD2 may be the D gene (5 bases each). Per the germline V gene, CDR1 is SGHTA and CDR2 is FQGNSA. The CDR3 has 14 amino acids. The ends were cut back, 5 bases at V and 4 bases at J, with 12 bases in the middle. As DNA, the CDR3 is TGTGCCAGCAGCCCATGGGGGAGATACAATGAGCAGTTCTTC. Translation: CASSPWGRYNEQFF.

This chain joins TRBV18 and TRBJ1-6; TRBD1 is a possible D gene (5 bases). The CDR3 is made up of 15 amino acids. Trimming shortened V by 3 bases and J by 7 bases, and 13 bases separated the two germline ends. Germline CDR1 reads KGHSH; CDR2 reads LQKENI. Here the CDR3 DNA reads TGTGCCAGCTCACCTGGGGGGGTTCAAAATTCACCCCTCCACTTT. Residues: CASSPGGVQNSPLHF.

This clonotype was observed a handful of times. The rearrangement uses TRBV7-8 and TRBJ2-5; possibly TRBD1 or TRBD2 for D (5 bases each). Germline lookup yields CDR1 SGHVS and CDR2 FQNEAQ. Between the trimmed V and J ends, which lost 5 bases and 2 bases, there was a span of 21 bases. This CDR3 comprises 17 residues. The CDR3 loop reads CASSPHGPREWQETQYF. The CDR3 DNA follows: TGTGCCAGCAGCCCTCACGGTCCCAGGGAGTGGCAAGAGACCCAGTACTTC.

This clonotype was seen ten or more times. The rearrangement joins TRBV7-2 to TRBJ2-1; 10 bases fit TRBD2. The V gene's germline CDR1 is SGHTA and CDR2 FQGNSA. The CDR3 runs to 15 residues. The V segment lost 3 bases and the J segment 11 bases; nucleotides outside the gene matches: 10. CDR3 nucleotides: TGTGCCAGCAGCTTGACGCTAGCGGGAGTACCGAAGCAGTTCTTC. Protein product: CASSLTLAGVPKQFF.

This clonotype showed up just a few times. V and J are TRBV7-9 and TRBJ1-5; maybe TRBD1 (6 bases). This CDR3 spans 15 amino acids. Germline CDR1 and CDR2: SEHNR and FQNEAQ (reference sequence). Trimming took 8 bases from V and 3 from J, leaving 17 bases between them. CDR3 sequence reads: CASGEIGGANQPQHF. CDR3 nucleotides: TGTGCCAGCGGGGAAATAGGGGGGGCCAATCAGCCCCAGCATTTT.

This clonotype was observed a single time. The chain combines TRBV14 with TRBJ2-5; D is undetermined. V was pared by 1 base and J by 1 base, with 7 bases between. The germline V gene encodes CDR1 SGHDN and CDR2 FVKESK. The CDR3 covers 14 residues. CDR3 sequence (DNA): TGTGCCAGCAGCCAAGTCCCAGGCCAAGAGACCCAGTACTTC. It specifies CASSQVPGQETQYF.

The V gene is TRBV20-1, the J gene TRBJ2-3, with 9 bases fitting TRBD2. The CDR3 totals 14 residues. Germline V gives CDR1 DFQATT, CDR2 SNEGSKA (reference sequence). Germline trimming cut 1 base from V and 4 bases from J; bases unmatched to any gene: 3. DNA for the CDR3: TGCAGTGCTAGAGTTAGCGGGAGCGCAGATACGCAGTATTTT. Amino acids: CSARVSGSADTQYF.

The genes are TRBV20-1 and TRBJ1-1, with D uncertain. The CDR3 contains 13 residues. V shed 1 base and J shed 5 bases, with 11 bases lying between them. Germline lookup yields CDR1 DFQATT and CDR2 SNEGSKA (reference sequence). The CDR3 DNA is TGCAGTGCTAGAGGCGCTTCCGGGACTGAAGCTTTCTTT. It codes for CSARGASGTEAFF.

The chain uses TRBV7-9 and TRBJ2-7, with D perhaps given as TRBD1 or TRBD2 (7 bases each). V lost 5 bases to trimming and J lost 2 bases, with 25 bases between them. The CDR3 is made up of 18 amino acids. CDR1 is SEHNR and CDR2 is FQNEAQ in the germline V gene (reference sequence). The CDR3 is CASSVSIIVSGGAYEQYF. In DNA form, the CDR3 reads TGTGCCAGCAGCGTTTCGATTATCGTTTCAGGGGGGGCCTACGAGCAGTACTTC. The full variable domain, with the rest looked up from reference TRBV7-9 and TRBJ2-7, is DTGVSQNPRHKITKRGQNVTFRCDPISEHNRLYWYRQTLGQGPEFLTYFQNEAQLEKSRLLSDRFSAERPKGSFSTLEIQRTEQGDSAMYLCASSVSIIVSGGAYEQYFGPGTRLTVT.

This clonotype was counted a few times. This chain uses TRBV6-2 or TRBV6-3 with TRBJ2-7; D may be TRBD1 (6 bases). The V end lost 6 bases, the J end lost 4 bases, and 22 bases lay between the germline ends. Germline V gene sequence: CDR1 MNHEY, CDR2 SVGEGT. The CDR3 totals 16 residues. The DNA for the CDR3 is TGTGCCAGCAGACCCTGGGGGCAGAGCCTCTCATACGAGCAGTACTTC. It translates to CASRPWGQSLSYEQYF.

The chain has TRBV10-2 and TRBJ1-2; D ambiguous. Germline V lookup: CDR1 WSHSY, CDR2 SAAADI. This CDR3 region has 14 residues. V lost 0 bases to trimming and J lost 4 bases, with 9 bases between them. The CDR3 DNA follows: TGCGCCAGCAGTGAGTCTCTGAGAACCTATGGCTACACCTTC. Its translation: CASSESLRTYGYTF.

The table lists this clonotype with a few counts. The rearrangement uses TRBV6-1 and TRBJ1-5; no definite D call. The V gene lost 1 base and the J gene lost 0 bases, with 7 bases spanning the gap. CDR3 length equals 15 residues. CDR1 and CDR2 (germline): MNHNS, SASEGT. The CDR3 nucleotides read TGTGCCAGCAGTGAAGTTCCGATTAGCAATCAGCCCCAGCATTTT. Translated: CASSEVPISNQPQHF.

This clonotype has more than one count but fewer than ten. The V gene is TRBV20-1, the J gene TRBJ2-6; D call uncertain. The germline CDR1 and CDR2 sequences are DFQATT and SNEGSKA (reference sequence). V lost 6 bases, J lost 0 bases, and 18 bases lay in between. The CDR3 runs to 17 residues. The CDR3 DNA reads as TGCAGTGCCCCGAGGCAGCTAAGCTTCTCTGGGGCCAACGTCCTGACTTTC. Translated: CSAPRQLSFSGANVLTF.

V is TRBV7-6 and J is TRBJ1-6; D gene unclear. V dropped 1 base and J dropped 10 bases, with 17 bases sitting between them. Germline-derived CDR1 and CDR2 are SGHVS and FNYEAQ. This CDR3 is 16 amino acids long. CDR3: CASSLEVGGSSSPLHF. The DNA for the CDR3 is TGTGCCAGCAGCTTAGAAGTGGGCGGCTCTTCGTCACCCCTCCACTTT.